The present T cell receptor (beta chain) was sequenced within a study of beta chain features in type 1 diabetes. Study-level background: Across the samples, roughly 99 million sorted cells were examined in total.

The CDR3 contains 16 residues. From germline, CDR1 is MGHRA and CDR2 YSYEKL. V shed 1 base and J shed 0 bases, with 10 bases lying between them. This clone has only a few counts. Its target is not known. The entirety of the isolated RNA underwent reverse transcription, so expressed TCRB transcripts were sequenced. Sequenced by immunoSEQ multiplex PCR; TCRdb stores in-frame clones only, minus some. The sample gives approximately 250,000 clones, about 9.3% of which show up once; approximately 0.03% is in the top ten. The study, taken as a whole, reports: In type 1 diabetes patients, VDJ junctions had fewer insertions; deletions at these junctions were more frequent.

The clonotype was recovered from a woman in her late teens or twenties in good health. V is TRBV4-1 and J is TRBJ2-1, with a weak D call TRBD1 (5 bases). Material: naive CD4+ T cells from blood. Here the CDR3 reads CASSQAQGSSYNEQFF. Written as DNA, the CDR3 is TGCGCCAGCAGCCAAGCGCAGGGAAGCTCCTACAATGAGCAGTTCTTC.